Listed here are 12 T cell receptor beta chains from one sample, sequenced in a study of T cells after yellow fever vaccination. TCRdb called the 5' RACE reads again in MiXCR, with one record for every CDR3 protein. The sample carries some 350,000 distinct CDR3 sequences, about 4% recorded once. Sequenced material: PBMCs, taken 5 days after the yellow fever booster vaccination. Receptors originate from a man younger than 35 who received the YFV17D yellow fever vaccine.

This clonotype was seen repeatedly, ten times or more. The CDR3 here is CSARVSSGGLNTGELFF. CDR3 coding DNA: TGCAGTGCTAGAGTATCCAGCGGGGGACTGAACACCGGGGAGCTGTTTTTT. This chain joins TRBV20-1 and TRBJ2-2; TRBD2 matches 8 bases. Losses at the gene ends were 1 base for V and 1 base for J; bases not matched to a gene: 8. There are 17 residues in the CDR3. Germline CDR1 reads DFQATT; CDR2 reads SNEGSKA (reference sequence).

The sample holds many counts of this clonotype. This chain uses TRBV5-1 with TRBJ1-5; possible D gene TRBD1, 5 bases. The CDR3 has 13 amino acids. The germline V and J ends were trimmed by 4 bases and 6 bases, with 11 bases remaining between them. The germline V gene encodes CDR1 SGHRS and CDR2 YFSETQ. As DNA, the CDR3 is TGCGCCAGCAGCGGGGACCCCAGTCAGCCCCAGCATTTT. Amino acid sequence: CASSGDPSQPQHF.

This clonotype was counted at least ten times. V usage is TRBV6-6 and J usage is TRBJ2-1; 7 nucleotides agree with TRBD1. The CDR3 loop spans 12 amino acids. Germline V CDR1 and CDR2: MNHNY, SVGAGI (reference sequence). The V gene end was trimmed by 5 bases and the J gene end by 7 bases; junction bases not matched to a gene: 2. The CDR3 here is CASSATGNEQFF. The CDR3 region has the DNA TGTGCCAGCAGTGCGACAGGGAATGAGCAGTTCTTC.

This clonotype was recorded at least ten times. V and J are TRBV6-5 and TRBJ2-1; weak D call: TRBD2 (7 bases). CDR1 and CDR2 (germline): MNHEY, SVGAGI. Trimming took 7 bases from V and 7 from J, leaving 17 bases between them. There are 14 residues in the CDR3. CDR3 nucleotides: TGTGCCAGCACCGAGGGGGGGGGATTGAATGAGCAGTTCTTC. Protein: CASTEGGGLNEQFF.

This clonotype was found a few times. The chain is built from TRBV28 and TRBJ1-1, with 9 positions matching TRBD1. The germline V gene encodes CDR1 MDHEN and CDR2 SYDVKM. V lost 6 bases, J lost 4 bases, and 9 bases stayed unmatched. The length of the CDR3 is 15 residues. The CDR3 DNA follows: TGTGCCAGCAGCTTAGGGGACAGGGTGCTCACTGAAGCTTTCTTT. This codes for CASSLGDRVLTEAFF. Combining the CDR3 with reference TRBV28 and TRBJ1-1 gives the whole variable domain DVKVTQSSRYLVKRTGEKVFLECVQDMDHENMFWYRQDPGLGLRLIYFSYDVKMKEKGDIPEGYSVSREKKERFSLILESASTNQTSMYLCASSLGDRVLTEAFFGQGTRLTVV.

The table lists this clonotype with many counts. The genes are TRBV7-2 and TRBJ1-2; no firm D call. Trimming took 3 bases from V and 8 from J, leaving 10 bases between them. The CDR3 is made up of 12 amino acids. Germline-derived CDR1 and CDR2 are SGHTA and FQGNSA. The CDR3 spells CASSFPGLGYTF. The CDR3 bases are TGTGCCAGCAGCTTTCCCGGGTTGGGCTACACCTTC. Full variable domain (remainder filled in from reference TRBV7-2 and TRBJ1-2): GAGVSQSPSNKVTEKGKDVELRCDPISGHTALYWYRQSLGQGLEFLIYFQGNSAPDKSGLPSDRFSAERTGGSVSTLTIQRTQQEDSAVYLCASSFPGLGYTFGSGTRLTVV.

At least ten counts were recorded for this clonotype. This chain joins TRBV5-1 and TRBJ1-6, with 8 bases lining up with TRBD1. The CDR3 has 14 amino acids. J was trimmed by 8 bases and V by 5 bases; bases with no gene match: 6. CDR1 and CDR2 (germline): SGHRS, YFSETQ. The CDR3 here is CASRSDREYSPLHF. The CDR3 nucleotides are TGCGCCAGCAGATCGGACAGGGAATATTCACCCCTCCACTTT.

The V and J genes are TRBV5-1 and TRBJ2-7; the match to TRBD1 covers 11 bases. V shed 4 bases, J shed 7 bases, and the junction held 4 bases outside the gene matches. Germline V lookup: CDR1 SGHRS, CDR2 YFSETQ. This CDR3 comprises 13 residues. Here the CDR3 reads CASSQDRGQEQYV. The CDR3 region has the DNA TGCGCCAGCAGCCAGGACAGGGGGCAGGAGCAGTACGTC.

The CDR3 is CASSPAHLGMETQYF. The CDR3 DNA reads as TGCGCCAGCAGCCCTGCTCATTTGGGGATGGAGACCCAGTACTTC. The chain has TRBV5-1 and TRBJ2-5; D is uncertain. Trimming left V 4 bases short and J 5 bases short, with 18 bases between. The CDR3 has 15 residues. Germline values: CDR1 SGHRS, CDR2 YFSETQ.

This chain connects TRBV18 to TRBJ2-2; D is undetermined. In germline, CDR1 is KGHSH, CDR2 LQKENI. Trimming took off 8 bases at V and 1 base at J, with 11 bases between the two ends. This CDR3 has 14 amino acids. The CDR3, as DNA: TGTGCCAGCCGCCTTCTTCAGAACACCGGGGAGCTGTTTTTT. It codes for CASRLLQNTGELFF. The complete variable domain, with remaining parts taken from reference TRBV18 and TRBJ2-2, reads NAGVMQNPRHLVRRRGQEARLRCSPMKGHSHVYWYRQLPEEGLKFMVYLQKENIIDESGMPKERFSAEFPKEGPSILRIQQVVRGDSAAYFCASRLLQNTGELFFGEGSRLTVL.

This clonotype was picked up many times. J is TRBJ2-7 and V is TRBV5-1; D not certain. The CDR3 loop spans 13 amino acids. Germline V gene lookup returns CDR1 SGHRS and CDR2 YFSETQ. V lost 1 base and J lost 3, with 8 bases in between. CDR3 in DNA: TGCGCCAGCAGCTTGTCCGGTGGCTACGAGCAGTACGTC. This gives the protein CASSLSGGYEQYV.

This sequence joins TRBV7-2 and TRBJ1-4, with TRBD1 matching 7 bases. The CDR3 covers 15 residues. Germline V gene sequence: CDR1 SGHTA, CDR2 FQGNSA. Trimming cost V 0 bases and J 8 bases; bases outside gene matches: 6. Here the CDR3 DNA reads TGTGCCAGCAGCTTAGCGGGCCAGGGGGTAGAAAAACTGTTTTTT. Translating gives CASSLAGQGVEKLFF.